The 18 T cell receptor beta chains below were found in one sample sequenced in a study of graft-versus-host responses after intestinal transplantation. Their cognate antigens are unknown. The data were produced by immunoSEQ multiplex PCR, yet TCRdb's version contains in-frame clones alone and is incomplete. The data show tens of thousands of clones, over 80% seen once. Sequencing used unstimulated CD8+ T cells sorted from spleen or lymph node cells, obtained before intestinal transplant. The source is a human donor who received an intestinal transplant.

The CDR3 reads CASSAPLRVHTEAFF. DNA for the CDR3: TGTGCCAGCAGTGCTCCCCTTCGGGTACACACTGAAGCTTTCTTT. The chain recombines TRBV2 with TRBJ1-1, with D uncertain. Trimming removed 4 bases at V and 3 bases at J, with 15 bases between. This CDR3 is 15 amino acids long. In germline, CDR1 is SNHLY, CDR2 FYNNEI.

CDR3 DNA sequence: TGTGCCAGCAGTTTTATACGGGCCGATAACTATGGCTACACCTTC. Residues: CASSFIRADNYGYTF. This chain links TRBV28 with TRBJ1-2; D gene ambiguous. V shed 3 bases and J shed 1 base, with 12 bases lying between them. Germline values: CDR1 MDHEN, CDR2 SYDVKM. This CDR3 comprises 15 residues.

This chain connects TRBV7-3 to TRBJ2-1; maybe TRBD2 (6 bases). Germline CDR1 SGHTA, CDR2 FQGTGA. The CDR3 totals 15 residues. The germline V and J ends were trimmed by 1 base and 4 bases, with 11 bases remaining between them. The CDR3 loop reads CASSLIGEVYNEQFF. As DNA, the CDR3 is TGTGCCAGCAGCTTAATCGGGGAGGTGTACAATGAGCAGTTCTTC.

The chain has TRBV4-1 and TRBJ2-3; D ambiguous. The CDR3 spans 15 residues. V lost 0 bases to trimming and J lost 2 bases, with 9 bases between them. Germline values: CDR1 MGHRA, CDR2 YSYEKL. CDR3: CASSQDWTYTDTQYF. For the CDR3, the DNA is TGCGCCAGCAGCCAAGATTGGACGTACACAGATACGCAGTATTTT.

The V and J genes are TRBV2 and TRBJ2-2; 7 positions match TRBD1. This CDR3 has 13 residues. Germline V gene sequence: CDR1 SNHLY, CDR2 FYNNEI. V lost 7 bases to trimming and J lost 2 bases; unmatched junction nucleotides: 1. The CDR3 protein is CASKGGNTGELFF. The CDR3 bases are TGTGCCAGCAAAGGGGGCAACACCGGGGAGCTGTTTTTT.

This clone was detected only once. V usage is TRBV6-4 and J usage is TRBJ1-1, with D hard to call. The CDR3 contains 10 residues. The germline V gene encodes CDR1 MRHNA and CDR2 SNTAGT. V lost 9 bases to trimming and J lost 4 bases, with 6 bases between them. The DNA for the CDR3 is TGTGCCAGACACTCCACTGAAGCTTTCTTT. This translates into CARHSTEAFF.

The chain uses TRBV9 and TRBJ1-1, with a possible D match to TRBD1 (5 bases). Trimming removed 4 bases from V and 2 bases from J, with 15 bases in between. The CDR3 length is 15 residues. Per germline, CDR1 SGDLS and CDR2 YYNGEE. The CDR3 loop reads CASSPWGGQNTEAFF. Here the CDR3 DNA reads TGTGCCAGCAGCCCCTGGGGAGGACAAAACACTGAAGCTTTCTTT.

This chain uses TRBV27 with TRBJ1-5; possible D gene TRBD1, 6 bases. Germline CDR1 MNHEY, CDR2 SMNVEV (reference sequence). This CDR3 region has 15 residues. Trimming shortened V by 6 bases and J by 5 bases, and 17 bases separated the two germline ends. CDR3 protein: CASRSEAGAHQPQHF. CDR3 coding DNA: TGTGCCAGCAGAAGTGAGGCAGGGGCTCATCAGCCCCAGCATTTT.

V is TRBV14 and J is TRBJ2-5; no clear D. The DNA matches TRBJ2-7 better at its end, which makes the J call doubtful. This CDR3 spans 12 amino acids. Germline loops: CDR1 SGHDN, CDR2 FVKESK. The CDR3 sequence: CASSQEGDEQYF. The CDR3 DNA reads as TGTGCCAGCAGCCAAGAGGGCGACGAGCAGTACTTC.

The gene calls are TRBV5-6 and TRBJ1-1; D call uncertain. V was shortened by 1 base and J by 5 bases, with 3 bases between the two germline ends. The length of the CDR3 is 11 residues. CDR1 is SGHDT and CDR2 is YYEEEE in the germline V gene. CDR3 loop: CASSLTTEAFF. CDR3 sequence (DNA): TGTGCCAGCAGCTTGACAACTGAAGCTTTCTTT.

This clone was seen a single time. The gene calls are TRBV11-1 and TRBJ2-7; 8 nucleotides align to TRBD1. J gave up 3 bases and V 4 bases, and 8 bases lay outside the gene matches. The CDR3 extends over 15 amino acids. CDR1 is SGHAT, CDR2 FQDESV, per germline (reference sequence). CDR3 in DNA: TGTGCCAGCAGCTCCGGACAGGGACCCTTCTACGAGCAGTACTTC. Translated: CASSSGQGPFYEQYF.

The rearrangement joins TRBV13 to TRBJ2-7; 7 nucleotides agree with TRBD2. V lost 1 base, J lost 5 bases, and 8 bases stayed unmatched. Germline CDR1 reads PRHDT; CDR2 reads FYEKMQ (reference sequence). The CDR3 extends over 15 amino acids. CDR3 in DNA: TGTGCCAGCAGCTTAGTCGAGGGACTACTCCACGAGCAGTACTTC. It yields the protein CASSLVEGLLHEQYF.

The chain couples TRBV7-6 to TRBJ2-1; D might be TRBD2 (5 bases). Trimming pared 3 bases from V and 0 bases from J, leaving 18 bases between. The CDR3 spans 18 residues. Germline-derived CDR1 and CDR2 are SGHVS and FNYEAQ. The CDR3 region has the DNA TGTGCCAGCAGCTTTGATGGACTCGCCCTTATCTCCTACAATGAGCAGTTCTTC. Its protein product is CASSFDGLALISYNEQFF.

This clone was seen once. The V call is TRBV19, the J call TRBJ1-1; D might be TRBD1 (5 bases). Germline V gene lookup returns CDR1 LNHDA and CDR2 SQIVND (reference sequence). The CDR3 sequence is 14 residues long. V lost 0 bases and J 3 bases, leaving 8 bases between the germline ends. CDR3 in DNA: TGTGCCAGTAGTATAGAATCAGGGTACACTGAAGCTTTCTTT. Encoded protein: CASSIESGYTEAFF. Full variable domain (outside the CDR3, taken from reference TRBV19 and TRBJ1-1): DGGITQSPKYLFRKEGQNVTLSCEQNLNHDAMYWYRQDPGQGLRLIYYSQIVNDFQKGDIAEGYSVSREKKESFPLTVTSAQKNPTAFYLCASSIESGYTEAFFGQGTRLTVV.

This rearrangement joins TRBV28 to TRBJ1-6; 7 positions agree with TRBD1. The junction had 10 bases not matched to a gene; V was cut back by 7 bases and J by 13 bases. CDR1 MDHEN and CDR2 SYDVKM come from the germline V gene. The CDR3 runs 13 residues. The CDR3 loop reads CASTLGGTDPLHF. DNA of the CDR3: TGTGCCAGCACCCTTGGGGGGACAGATCCCCTCCACTTT.

The CDR3 DNA sequence: TGTGCCAGCAGTGAACAGGGGAATGAACTGTTTTTT. This gives the protein CASSEQGNELFF. The J gene is TRBJ1-4, the V gene TRBV27; 7 bases agree with TRBD1. Germline trimming cut 5 bases from V and 12 bases from J; bases unmatched to any gene: 6. The germline V gene has CDR1 MNHEY and CDR2 SMNVEV (reference sequence). This CDR3 has 12 amino acids.

CDR3 sequence (DNA): TGTGCCAGCAGCGCCGGACAGGGGAACACTGAAGCTTTCTTT. This sequence encodes CASSAGQGNTEAFF. V gene TRBV11-2 combines with J gene TRBJ1-1; 8 positions match TRBD1. V lost 5 bases to trimming and J lost 1 base; unmatched junction nucleotides: 3. Germline loops: CDR1 SGHAT, CDR2 FQNNGV. The CDR3 is 14 residues long. The full variable domain, in which reference TRBV11-2 and TRBJ1-1 provide the parts outside the CDR3, is EAGVAQSPRYKIIEKRQSVAFWCNPISGHATLYWYQQILGQGPKLLIQFQNNGVVDDSQLPKDRFSAERLKGVDSTLKIQPAKLEDSAVYLCASSAGQGNTEAFFGQGTRLTVV.

This clone was counted only a few times. This rearrangement joins TRBV5-1 to TRBJ2-7; tentative D call: TRBD2 (6 bases). Germline CDR1 SGHRS, CDR2 YFSETQ. The CDR3 is 14 amino acids. Trimming took off 7 bases at V and 3 bases at J, with 17 bases between the two ends. The CDR3 region has the DNA TGCGCCAGCGGCATCCATCCGGGACTCTACGAGCAGTACTTC. It translates to CASGIHPGLYEQYF.